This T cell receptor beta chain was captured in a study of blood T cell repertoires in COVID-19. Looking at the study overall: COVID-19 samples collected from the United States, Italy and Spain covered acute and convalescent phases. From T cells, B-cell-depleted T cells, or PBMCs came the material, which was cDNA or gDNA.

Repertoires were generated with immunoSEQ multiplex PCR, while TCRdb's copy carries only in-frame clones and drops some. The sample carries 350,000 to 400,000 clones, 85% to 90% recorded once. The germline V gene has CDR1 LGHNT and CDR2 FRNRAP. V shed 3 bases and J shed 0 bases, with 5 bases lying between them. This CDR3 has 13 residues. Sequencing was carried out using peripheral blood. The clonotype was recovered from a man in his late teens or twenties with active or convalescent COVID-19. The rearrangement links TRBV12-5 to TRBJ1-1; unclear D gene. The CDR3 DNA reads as TGTGCTAGTGGTTTATCCATGAACACTGAAGCTTTCTTT. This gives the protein CASGLSMNTEAFF. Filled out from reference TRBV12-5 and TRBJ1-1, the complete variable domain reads DARVTQTPRHKVTEMGQEVTMRCQPILGHNTVFWYRQTMMQGLELLAYFRNRAPLDDSGMPKDRFSAEMPDATLATLKIQPSEPRDSAVYFCASGLSMNTEAFFGQGTRLTVV.